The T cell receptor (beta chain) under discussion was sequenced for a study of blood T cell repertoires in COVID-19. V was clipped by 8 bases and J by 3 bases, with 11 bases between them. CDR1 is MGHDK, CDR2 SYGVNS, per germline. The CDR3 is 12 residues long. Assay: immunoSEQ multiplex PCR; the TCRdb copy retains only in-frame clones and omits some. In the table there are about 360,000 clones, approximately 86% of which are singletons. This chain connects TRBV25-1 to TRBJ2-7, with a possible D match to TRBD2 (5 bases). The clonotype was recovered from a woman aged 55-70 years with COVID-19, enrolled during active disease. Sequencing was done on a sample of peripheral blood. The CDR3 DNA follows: TGTGCCAGCTCAAATGCGGGCTACGAGCAGTACTTC. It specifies CASSNAGYEQYF.